These T cell receptor beta chains were read from a single sample in a study of cytomegalovirus exposure and HLA in healthy donors. Using immunoSEQ multiplex PCR, the repertoire was profiled, and TCRdb retains in-frame clones only, with some absent. Of around 300,000 clones listed, 80% to 90% were seen once; the top ten hold about 2%. Input material: PBMCs. All receptors come from a woman under 30 in good health and CMV-seronegative. Both conserved end residues are part of each CDR3.

TRBV6-5	TRBJ1-4	CASSYGTGKGEKLFF
TRBV5-4	TRBJ1-1	CASSGRDRVWTEAFF
TRBV5-1	TRBJ2-1	CASSLGGLLSYNEQFF
TRBV4-1	TRBJ1-5	CASSQAPGQISLSNQPQHF
TRBV2	TRBJ2-7	CASSLQGYEQYF
TRBV27	TRBJ1-5	CASKTDSSNQPQHF
TRBV27	TRBJ1-4	CASSYMVQGMPEKLFF
TRBV2	TRBJ2-3	CASSPGQVNTDTQYF
TRBV6-1	TRBJ2-1	CASSKSGLKVEQFF
TRBV15	TRBJ1-1	CATSRDGNTEAFF
TRBV19	TRBJ2-3	CASRAEADTQYF
TRBV9	TRBJ2-3	CASSEYGGGGTDTQYF
TRBV19	TRBJ1-2	CASSSTGAYGYTF
TRBV10-3	TRBJ1-5	CAISPGVNQPQHF
TRBV7-9	TRBJ2-7	CSSSQRTIYEQYF
TRBV7-9	TRBJ2-3	CASSLAPPRYTQYF
TRBV6-5	TRBJ2-7	CASSSTKTYEQYF
TRBV5-6	TRBJ2-4	CASSFRVALAKNIQYF
TRBV2	TRBJ2-7	CASSETLLRGKEQYF
TRBV27	TRBJ1-1	CASRYGRGTEAFF
TRBV27	TRBJ2-1	CASRRLAGGSNEQFF
TRBV2	TRBJ2-1	CASSEGTGGLYNEQFF
TRBV7-9	TRBJ2-1	CASSLHGSGYNEQFF
TRBV6-1	TRBJ2-7	CASTPDRASYEQYF
TRBV14	TRBJ1-1	CASSQAEVEAFF
TRBV11-3	TRBJ2-7	CASSLGRGGWDEQYF
TRBV7-8	TRBJ2-3	CASSLDLGGAGDTQYF